The 21 T cell receptor beta chains below were found in one sample sequenced in a study of regulatory and conventional T cells in RAG deficiency. Blood CD4+ CD25-low CD127-high conventional T cells supplied the genomic DNA template. Assay: immunoSEQ multiplex PCR; the TCRdb copy retains only in-frame clones and omits some. This table has some 31,000 clones, about 95% appearing once. The same sample was also used in a study of regulatory T cells. As reported in that work: The PCR used 52 TRBV and 13 TRBJ primers.

The sequencing sample was made of CD25- CD4+ T cells sorted from blood. The receptors were sampled from a human donor in good health.

The chain couples TRBV5-1 to TRBJ2-3; D perhaps matches TRBD2 (5 bases). CDR3 length: 18 amino acids. Trimming stripped 0 bases from V and 1 base from J, with 18 bases between. Germline CDR1 reads SGHRS; CDR2 reads YFSETQ. CDR3 coding DNA: TGCGCCAGCAGCTTGGGGCTAGCCCTCTTTTCGGGCACAGATACGCAGTATTTT. Encoded protein: CASSLGLALFSGTDTQYF.

This rearrangement joins TRBV7-3 to TRBJ2-1; 8 nucleotides align to TRBD1. The CDR3 has 16 residues. The germline CDR1 and CDR2 sequences are SGHTA and FQGTGA. With 5 bases clipped from V and 7 bases from J, the junction kept 13 bases outside the gene matches. CDR3 amino acids: CASSPQGAGTGNEQFF. In nucleotides, the CDR3 is TGTGCCAGCAGCCCCCAGGGGGCGGGGACGGGGAATGAGCAGTTCTTC.

This chain links TRBV7-3 with TRBJ2-5, with D perhaps matching TRBD2 (6 bases). Trimming left V 1 base short and J 5 bases short, with 17 bases between. The CDR3 has 16 residues. The V gene's germline CDR1 is SGHTA and CDR2 FQGTGA. The CDR3 sequence: CASSLNGPGSGETQYF. Here the CDR3 DNA reads TGTGCCAGCAGCTTAAACGGACCAGGGAGCGGGGAGACCCAGTACTTC.

The table lists this clone with a count of one. The chain combines TRBV7-2 with TRBJ2-7, with TRBD2 matching over 10 bases. Germline V gene lookup returns CDR1 SGHTA and CDR2 FQGNSA. CDR3 length: 15 amino acids. Trimming at V came to 1 base and at J to 5 bases, leaving 5 bases not matched to a gene. The CDR3: CASSLGLAGVDEQYF. The DNA for the CDR3 is TGTGCCAGCAGCTTAGGTCTAGCGGGGGTGGACGAGCAGTACTTC.

The chain recombines TRBV28 with TRBJ2-7; the D gene is possibly TRBD1 (6 bases). V lost 3 bases to trimming and J lost 2 bases, with 11 bases between them. Germline CDR1 reads MDHEN; CDR2 reads SYDVKM. The CDR3 extends over 14 amino acids. The CDR3 region is CASSFLDRAYEQYF. As DNA, the CDR3 is TGTGCCAGCAGTTTCCTGGACAGAGCCTACGAGCAGTACTTC.

The chain recombines TRBV7-3 with TRBJ1-2; TRBD1 is a possible D gene (6 bases). Trimming stripped 1 base from V and 6 bases from J, with 15 bases between. CDR1 is SGHTA, CDR2 FQGTGA, per germline. This CDR3 has 15 residues. The CDR3 DNA is TGTGCCAGCAGCTTAAGGGGGCAGGGACGGGATGGCTACACCTTC. Its protein is CASSLRGQGRDGYTF.

The gene calls are TRBV18 and TRBJ1-1, with TRBD1 as a possible D gene (5 bases). CDR3 size: 13 residues. Trimming removed 4 bases from V and 3 bases from J, with 9 bases in between. Germline V gene data show CDR1 as KGHSH and CDR2 as LQKENI. This chain's CDR3 is CASSHGGDTEAFF. The CDR3 DNA reads as TGTGCCAGCTCACACGGGGGTGACACTGAAGCTTTCTTT.

This chain connects TRBV11-2 to TRBJ1-1, with 7 bases lining up with TRBD1. Germline V lookup: CDR1 SGHAT, CDR2 FQNNGV. V dropped 4 bases and J dropped 1; count of bases not matched to a gene: 6. CDR3 length equals 15 residues. CDR3 nucleotides: TGTGCCAGCAGCTCGTGGGACAGAGAGAACACTGAAGCTTTCTTT. It encodes CASSSWDRENTEAFF.

V is TRBV7-3 and J is TRBJ1-1; no definite D call. The V gene's germline CDR1 is SGHTA and CDR2 FQGTGA. The length of the CDR3 is 13 residues. Trimming removed 3 bases from V and 7 bases from J, with 12 bases in between. In DNA form, the CDR3 reads TGTGCCAGCAGCTTGAGGGTAGGTCATGAAGCTTTCTTT. Protein sequence: CASSLRVGHEAFF.

V and J are TRBV27 and TRBJ1-1, with D perhaps matching TRBD1 (5 bases). The CDR3 is 15 residues long. CDR1 and CDR2 (germline): MNHEY, SMNVEV (reference sequence). V lost 3 bases to trimming and J lost 1 base, with 12 bases between them. For the CDR3, the DNA is TGTGCCAGCAGTTTGGGGCCTCCGGAGAACACTGAAGCTTTCTTT. Protein product: CASSLGPPENTEAFF.

This sequence joins TRBV27 and TRBJ2-5; 7 bases fit TRBD2. J was trimmed by 1 base and V by 6 bases; bases with no gene match: 5. This CDR3 has 14 amino acids. The germline gives CDR1 MNHEY, CDR2 SMNVEV (reference sequence). CDR3 DNA: TGTGCCAGCAGACGGCTAGCGGTCCAAGAGACCCAGTACTTC. Amino acid sequence: CASRRLAVQETQYF.

The genes are TRBV28 and TRBJ1-5; no clear D. CDR1 and CDR2 (germline): MDHEN, SYDVKM. V gave up 2 bases and J gave up 0 bases, with 11 bases separating them. This CDR3 comprises 16 residues. The CDR3 loop reads CASSLGQAYSNQPQHF. CDR3 nucleotide sequence: TGTGCCAGCAGTTTAGGCCAGGCCTATAGCAATCAGCCCCAGCATTTT.

This chain links TRBV5-1 with TRBJ2-3; 8 bases match TRBD2. The junction had 3 bases not matched to a gene; V was cut back by 3 bases and J by 0 bases. The CDR3 is made up of 15 amino acids. Germline CDR1 reads SGHRS; CDR2 reads YFSETQ. In DNA form, the CDR3 reads TGCGCCAGCAGCTCAGGGACTAGGAGCACAGATACGCAGTATTTT. The encoded protein is CASSSGTRSTDTQYF.

V gene TRBV6-5 combines with J gene TRBJ1-3, with 8 bases matching TRBD1. The germline V gene has CDR1 MNHEY and CDR2 SVGAGI. The V gene end was trimmed by 6 bases and the J gene end by 3 bases; junction bases not matched to a gene: 7. This CDR3 contains 15 residues. CDR3 amino acids: CASRRTGLGGNTIYF. The CDR3 nucleotides read TGTGCCAGCAGGAGGACAGGGCTGGGTGGAAACACCATATATTTT.

The chain is built from TRBV18 and TRBJ1-6; 7 positions match TRBD1. CDR1 is KGHSH, CDR2 LQKENI, per germline. This CDR3 region has 16 residues. The V gene end was trimmed by 4 bases and the J gene end by 7 bases; junction bases not matched to a gene: 10. Written as DNA, the CDR3 is TGTGCCAGCTCACGCTCTCGACAGGGCGGGAATTCACCCCTCCACTTT. This encodes CASSRSRQGGNSPLHF.

The chain joins TRBV7-9 to TRBJ1-6; a possible D gene is TRBD1 (5 bases). V shed 7 bases and J shed 7 bases, with 17 bases lying between them. This CDR3 contains 15 residues. CDR1 is SEHNR, CDR2 FQNEAQ, per germline (reference sequence). CDR3 coding DNA: TGTGCCAGCACCCACTCTCGGCAGGGCAATTCACCCCTCCACTTT. It specifies CASTHSRQGNSPLHF.

The chain combines TRBV19 with TRBJ1-2, with 9 bases fitting TRBD1. With V trimmed by 5 bases and J by 5 bases, 6 bases remained unmatched. CDR1 and CDR2 (germline): LNHDA, SQIVND (reference sequence). The length of the CDR3 is 14 residues. The DNA for the CDR3 is TGTGCCAGTAGTCAGGGACAGGGAATTTATGGCTACACCTTC. Protein sequence: CASSQGQGIYGYTF. The full variable domain, in which reference TRBV19 and TRBJ1-2 provide the parts outside the CDR3, is DGGITQSPKYLFRKEGQNVTLSCEQNLNHDAMYWYRQDPGQGLRLIYYSQIVNDFQKGDIAEGYSVSREKKESFPLTVTSAQKNPTAFYLCASSQGQGIYGYTFGSGTRLTVV.

The rearrangement joins TRBV19 to TRBJ2-3, with 8 bases lining up with TRBD2. This CDR3 region has 15 residues. Germline CDR1 is LNHDA and CDR2 is SQIVND (reference sequence). V was clipped by 3 bases and J by 0 bases; unmatched bases: 2. The CDR3 DNA sequence: TGTGCCAGTAGTATCGGGGGGGGGAGCACAGATACGCAGTATTTT. Translating it yields CASSIGGGSTDTQYF. The entire variable domain, with the rest obtained from reference TRBV19 and TRBJ2-3, is as follows: DGGITQSPKYLFRKEGQNVTLSCEQNLNHDAMYWYRQDPGQGLRLIYYSQIVNDFQKGDIAEGYSVSREKKESFPLTVTSAQKNPTAFYLCASSIGGGSTDTQYFGPGTRLTVL.

The rearrangement links TRBV9 to TRBJ1-5; 8 nucleotides align to TRBD1. Trimming at V came to 4 bases and at J to 5 bases, leaving 8 bases not matched to a gene. The germline V gene encodes CDR1 SGDLS and CDR2 YYNGEE. The CDR3 is 15 amino acids. The CDR3 region is CASSPRPGGDQPQHF. CDR3 sequence (DNA): TGTGCCAGCAGCCCAAGGCCAGGGGGCGATCAGCCCCAGCATTTT. The full variable domain, rest sourced from reference TRBV9 and TRBJ1-5, is DSGVTQTPKHLITATGQRVTLRCSPRSGDLSVYWYQQSLDQGLQFLIQYYNGEERAKGNILERFSAQQFPDLHSELNLSSLELGDSALYFCASSPRPGGDQPQHFGDGTRLSIL.

This chain uses TRBV4-2 with TRBJ1-2; D possibly corresponds to TRBD1 (5 bases). The CDR3 loop spans 16 amino acids. Between the trimmed V and J ends, which lost 0 bases and 2 bases, there was a span of 13 bases. CDR1 and CDR2 (germline): LGHNA, YNFKEQ. The CDR3 protein is CASSQDRPGVNYGYTF. The DNA of the CDR3 is TGTGCCAGCAGCCAAGATAGGCCGGGGGTAAACTATGGCTACACCTTC.

CDR3 sequence: CASSLGGTRKETQYF. The CDR3 bases are TGTGCCAGCAGCTTAGGGGGGACACGGAAAGAGACCCAGTACTTC. This rearrangement joins TRBV7-9 to TRBJ2-5, with a weak D call TRBD1 (6 bases). The CDR3 is made up of 15 amino acids. The V end was cut by 1 base, the J end by 3 bases, with 12 bases between. Germline lookup yields CDR1 SEHNR and CDR2 FQNEAQ (reference sequence).